This TCR beta chain was obtained from a study of T cell changes during pregnancy in multiple sclerosis (dated by TCRdb to between 2018 and 2021). Some background on the complete study: Changes in the T cell repertoire over the course of pregnancy were examined in this study in women with multiple sclerosis.

Comment on this clone: No cognate antigen has been identified for it. Base qualities are not at hand, and no much larger clone is one base apart.

Receptor amplification or capture employed the immunoSEQ multiplex PCR assay. Drawn from immuneACCESS, this table holds only the in-frame rearrangements with V and J called that TCRdb kept. Clones are partly lost; checked studies trace under half to an unresolved V gene and leave the rest unexplained. The sample profile shows tens of thousands of clones; approximately 92% of them were found once. About 2.5% of the sample is held by the ten biggest clonotypes. Taken from cysteine to phenylalanine, the CDR3 has 14 residues. Solely the CDR3 DNA is kept, with 42 bases framed from the first base. V loses 3 bases at its end and J loses 6 bases; junction bases beyond the gene matches: 7. Looking up the germline V gene yields CDR1 SGDLS and CDR2 YYNGEE.

The source of this sequence is a female donor with multiple sclerosis, enrolled in a pregnancy study. The material was peripheral blood, obtained before pregnancy. The V gene is TRBV9 and the J gene is TRBJ2-7; the central 9 bases match TRBD1. The nucleotides are TGTGCCAGCAGCGGAAGGACAGGGGACGGCGAGCAGTACTTC. It codes for CASSGRTGDGEQYF.